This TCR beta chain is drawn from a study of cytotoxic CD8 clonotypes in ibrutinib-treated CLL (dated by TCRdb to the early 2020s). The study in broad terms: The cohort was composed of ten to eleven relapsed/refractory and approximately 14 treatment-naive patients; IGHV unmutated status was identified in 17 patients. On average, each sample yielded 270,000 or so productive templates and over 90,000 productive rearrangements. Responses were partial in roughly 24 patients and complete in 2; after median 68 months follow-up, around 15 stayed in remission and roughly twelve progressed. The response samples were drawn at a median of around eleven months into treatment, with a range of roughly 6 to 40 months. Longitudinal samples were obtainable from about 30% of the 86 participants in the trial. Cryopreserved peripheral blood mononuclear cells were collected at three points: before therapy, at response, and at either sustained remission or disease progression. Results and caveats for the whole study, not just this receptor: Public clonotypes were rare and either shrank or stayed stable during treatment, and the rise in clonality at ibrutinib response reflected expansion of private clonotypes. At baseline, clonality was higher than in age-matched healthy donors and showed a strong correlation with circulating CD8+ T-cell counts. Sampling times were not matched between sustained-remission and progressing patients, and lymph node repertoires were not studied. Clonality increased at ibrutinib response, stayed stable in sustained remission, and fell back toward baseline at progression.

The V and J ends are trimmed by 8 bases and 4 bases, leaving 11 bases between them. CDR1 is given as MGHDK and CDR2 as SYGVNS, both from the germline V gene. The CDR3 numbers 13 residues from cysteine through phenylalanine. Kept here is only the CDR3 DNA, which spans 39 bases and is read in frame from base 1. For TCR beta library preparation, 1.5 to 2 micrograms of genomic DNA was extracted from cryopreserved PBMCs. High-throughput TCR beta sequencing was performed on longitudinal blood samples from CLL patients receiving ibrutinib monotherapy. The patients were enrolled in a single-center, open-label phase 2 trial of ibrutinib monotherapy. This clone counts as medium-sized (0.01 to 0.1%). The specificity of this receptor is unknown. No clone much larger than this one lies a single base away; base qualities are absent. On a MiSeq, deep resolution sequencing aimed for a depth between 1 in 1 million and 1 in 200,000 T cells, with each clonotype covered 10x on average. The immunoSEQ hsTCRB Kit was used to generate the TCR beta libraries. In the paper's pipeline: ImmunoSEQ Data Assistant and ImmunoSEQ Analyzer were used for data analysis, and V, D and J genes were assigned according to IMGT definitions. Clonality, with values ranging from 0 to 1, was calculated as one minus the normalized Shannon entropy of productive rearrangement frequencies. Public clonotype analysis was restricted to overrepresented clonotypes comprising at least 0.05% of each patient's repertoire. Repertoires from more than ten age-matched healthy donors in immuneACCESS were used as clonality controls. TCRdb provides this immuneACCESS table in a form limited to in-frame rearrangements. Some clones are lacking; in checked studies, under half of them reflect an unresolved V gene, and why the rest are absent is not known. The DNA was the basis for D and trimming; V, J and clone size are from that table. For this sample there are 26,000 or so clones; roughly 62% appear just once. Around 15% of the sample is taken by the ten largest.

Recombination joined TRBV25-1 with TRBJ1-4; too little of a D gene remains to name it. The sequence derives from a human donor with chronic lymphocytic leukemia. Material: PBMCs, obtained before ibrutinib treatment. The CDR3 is CASETVHNEKLFF. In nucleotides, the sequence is TGTGCCAGCGAGACGGTCCATAATGAAAAACTGTTTTTT.